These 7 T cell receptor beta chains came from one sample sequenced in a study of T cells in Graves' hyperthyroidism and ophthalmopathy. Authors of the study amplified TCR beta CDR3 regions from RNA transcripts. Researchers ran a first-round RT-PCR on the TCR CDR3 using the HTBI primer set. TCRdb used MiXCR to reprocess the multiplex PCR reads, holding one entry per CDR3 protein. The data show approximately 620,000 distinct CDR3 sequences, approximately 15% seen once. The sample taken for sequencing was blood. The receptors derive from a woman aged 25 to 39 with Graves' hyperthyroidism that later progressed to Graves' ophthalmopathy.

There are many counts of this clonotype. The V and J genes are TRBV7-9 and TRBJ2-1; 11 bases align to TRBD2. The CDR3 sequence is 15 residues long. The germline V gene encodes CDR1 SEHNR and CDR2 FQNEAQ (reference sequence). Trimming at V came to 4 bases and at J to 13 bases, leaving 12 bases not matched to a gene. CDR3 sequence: CASSSTTNGLAGQFF. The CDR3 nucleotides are TGTGCCAGCAGCTCAACAACCAATGGACTAGCGGGCCAGTTCTTC.

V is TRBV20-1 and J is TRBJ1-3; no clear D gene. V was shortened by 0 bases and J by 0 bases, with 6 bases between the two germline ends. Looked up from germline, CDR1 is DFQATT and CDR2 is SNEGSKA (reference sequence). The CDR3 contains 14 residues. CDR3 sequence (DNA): TGCAGTGCTAGAGATATTACCTCTGGAAACACCATATATTTT. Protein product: CSARDITSGNTIYF.

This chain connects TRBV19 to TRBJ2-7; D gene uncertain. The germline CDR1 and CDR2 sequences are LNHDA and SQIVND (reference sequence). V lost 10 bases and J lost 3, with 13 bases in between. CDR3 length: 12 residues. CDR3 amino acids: CATSDRNYEQYF. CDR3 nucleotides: TGTGCCACCTCTGACCGAAACTACGAGCAGTACTTC.

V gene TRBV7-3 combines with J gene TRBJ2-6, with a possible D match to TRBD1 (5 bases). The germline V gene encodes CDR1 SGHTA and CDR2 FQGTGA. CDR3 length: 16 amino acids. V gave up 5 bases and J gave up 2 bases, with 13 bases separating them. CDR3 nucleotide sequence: TGTGCCAGCAGCCCCCGGGTAGGGGCTGGGGCCAACGTCCTGACTTTC. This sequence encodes CASSPRVGAGANVLTF.

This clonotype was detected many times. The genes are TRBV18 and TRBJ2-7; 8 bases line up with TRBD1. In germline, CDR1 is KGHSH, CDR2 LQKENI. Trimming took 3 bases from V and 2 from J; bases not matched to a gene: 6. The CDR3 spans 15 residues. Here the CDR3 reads CASSPRDRRTYEQYF. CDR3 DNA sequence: TGTGCCAGCTCACCCCGGGACAGGCGAACCTACGAGCAGTACTTC.

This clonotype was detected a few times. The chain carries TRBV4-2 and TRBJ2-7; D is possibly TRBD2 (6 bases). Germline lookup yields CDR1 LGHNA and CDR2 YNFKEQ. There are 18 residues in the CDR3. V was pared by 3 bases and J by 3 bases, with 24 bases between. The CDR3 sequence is CASSQDLGIGRGHYEQYF. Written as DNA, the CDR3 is TGTGCCAGCAGCCAGGATCTGGGTATCGGGAGAGGACACTACGAGCAGTACTTC.

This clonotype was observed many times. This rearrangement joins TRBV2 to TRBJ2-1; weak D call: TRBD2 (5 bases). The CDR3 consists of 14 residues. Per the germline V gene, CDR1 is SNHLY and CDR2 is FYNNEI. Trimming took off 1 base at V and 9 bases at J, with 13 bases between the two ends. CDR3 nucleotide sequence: TGTGCCAGCAGTGAAGGGGAGCCCCCAAGTGAGCAGTTCTTC. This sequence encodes CASSEGEPPSEQFF.